This is a list of T cell receptor beta chains from one sample in a study of beta chain features in type 1 diabetes. Assay: immunoSEQ multiplex PCR; the TCRdb copy retains only in-frame clones and omits some. Of under 350,000 clones listed, approximately 8% are singletons. The specimen was central memory CD4+ T cells from blood. The receptors derive from a woman aged 18-30 years in good health. Each CDR3 is given with its conserved first and last residue. A D gene is named only where the DNA matches it firmly. A clone size is listed for some rows: how often the clone was seen (once, few, many), or a class if it is expanded.

>few|TRBV5-1|TRBD2|TRBJ2-7
CASSVGTSYEQYF
TGCGCCAGCAGCGTGGGGACTAGCTACGAGCAGTACTTC
>.|TRBV2|TRBD1|TRBJ2-6
CASSRDRALLSGANVLTF
TGTGCCAGCAGCCGGGACAGGGCTCTCCTCTCTGGGGCCAACGTCCTGACTTTC
>.|TRBV5-6|TRBD1|TRBJ1-2
CASSPGQGYGYTF
TGTGCCAGCAGCCCGGGACAGGGCTATGGCTACACCTTC
>.|TRBV6-6|.|TRBJ2-3
CASLSTADTQYF
TGTGCCAGCCTGTCGACCGCAGATACGCAGTATTTT
>.|TRBV14|TRBD2|TRBJ2-1
CASSRRRTLAGVGEQFF
TGTGCCAGCAGCCGACGACGGACCCTAGCGGGAGTGGGAGAGCAGTTCTTC
>.|TRBV6-5|TRBD2|TRBJ2-5
CASSYSPRGEETQYF
TGTGCCAGCAGTTACTCTCCGCGGGGGGAAGAGACCCAGTACTTC
>few|TRBV2|.|TRBJ2-5
CASKFQETQYF
TGTGCCAGCAAGTTCCAAGAGACCCAGTACTTC
>.|TRBV5-4|.|TRBJ2-7
CASSLAGAATYEQYF
TGTGCCAGCAGCTTGGCCGGGGCGGCTACCTACGAGCAGTACTTC
>few|TRBV7-2|TRBD1|TRBJ2-7
CASSRFGQGAGEQYF
TGTGCCAGCAGCCGTTTCGGACAGGGGGCAGGCGAGCAGTACTTC
>.|TRBV7-2|.|TRBJ1-3
CASSLGPGTGNTIYF
TGTGCCAGCAGCTTAGGACCGGGGACTGGAAACACCATATATTTT
>few|TRBV7-9|.|TRBJ2-3
CASSSGTRGLNTQYF
TGTGCCAGCAGCTCCGGGACTCGCGGGCTAAATACGCAGTATTTT
>few|TRBV11-2|.|TRBJ2-3
CASSLERATDTQYF
TGTGCCAGCAGCTTAGAGAGGGCCACAGATACGCAGTATTTT
>.|TRBV4-1|TRBD1|TRBJ1-1
CASSQDTWDRGLSTEAFF
TGCGCCAGCAGCCAAGATACGTGGGACAGGGGTCTTAGCACTGAAGCTTTCTTT
>few|TRBV7-8|TRBD2|TRBJ2-3
CASRFGLAGDTQYF
TGTGCCAGCAGATTCGGACTAGCGGGAGATACGCAGTATTTT
>.|TRBV7-2|.|TRBJ2-1
CASSFSAGNEQFF
TGTGCCAGCAGCTTCTCTGCGGGCAATGAGCAGTTCTTC
>many|TRBV18|.|TRBJ1-2
CASSPGQGSLYGYTF
TGTGCCAGCTCACCTGGTCAGGGGAGCCTCTATGGCTACACCTTC
>few|TRBV27|.|TRBJ2-3
CASSYRPDTQYF
TGTGCCAGCAGTTACCGACCTGATACGCAGTATTTT
>.|TRBV27|TRBD1|TRBJ1-5
CASMRGGQHSNQPQHF
TGTGCCAGCATGAGAGGGGGACAGCATAGCAATCAGCCCCAGCATTTT
>few|TRBV4-3|.|TRBJ1-4
CASSQELWGPGVKLFF
TGCGCCAGCAGCCAGGAGCTATGGGGGCCAGGGGTAAAACTGTTTTTT
>few|TRBV19|.|TRBJ1-1
CASSIGRVVNTEAFF
TGTGCCAGTAGTATTGGCAGGGTGGTTAACACTGAAGCTTTCTTT
>few|TRBV27|.|TRBJ1-5
CASSLSGGSNQPQHF
TGTGCCAGCAGTTTATCAGGAGGGAGCAATCAGCCCCAGCATTTT
>few|TRBV30|.|TRBJ2-3
CAWSVNGDTQYF
TGTGCCTGGAGTGTAAACGGAGATACGCAGTATTTT
>.|TRBV19|.|TRBJ1-5
CASSSGKPQHF
TGTGCCAGTAGCTCGGGGAAGCCCCAGCATTTT
>.|TRBV29-1|TRBD2|TRBJ2-1
CSVEGMGGEQFF
TGCAGCGTTGAGGGAATGGGGGGGGAGCAGTTCTTC
>many|TRBV7-9|.|TRBJ2-1
CASSLGAGPRGLWFF
TGTGCCAGCAGCTTAGGGGCGGGTCCCCGGGGCCTGTGGTTCTTC
>.|TRBV7-2|TRBD2|TRBJ2-3
CASSQGTRGDTQYF
TGTGCCAGCAGCCAAGGGACTAGGGGGGATACGCAGTATTTT
>few|TRBV2|TRBD2|TRBJ2-3
CASSGGLAGRDTQYF
TGTGCCAGCAGTGGGGGGCTAGCGGGAAGAGATACGCAGTATTTT
>many|TRBV18|TRBD1|TRBJ2-5
CASSRDRVETQYF
TGTGCCAGCTCACGGGACAGGGTGGAGACCCAGTACTTC
>.|TRBV7-9|TRBD1|TRBJ1-3
CASSQTGVGSGNTIYF
TGTGCCAGCAGCCAAACAGGGGTTGGTTCTGGAAACACCATATATTTT
>few|TRBV5-1|.|TRBJ2-1
CASSPGRGNEQFF
TGCGCCAGCAGCCCGGGACGGGGCAATGAGCAGTTCTTC
>many|TRBV2|.|TRBJ1-2
CASRKGGTDYGYTF
TGTGCCAGCAGGAAGGGGGGGACGGACTATGGCTACACCTTC
>few|TRBV9|.|TRBJ2-7
CASSPDLGTLYEQYF
TGTGCCAGCAGCCCGGACCTCGGCACACTCTACGAGCAGTACTTC
>.|TRBV29-1|.|TRBJ2-5
CSTRTLGETQYF
TGCAGCACCCGGACCCTTGGGGAGACCCAGTACTTC
>many|TRBV5-1|.|TRBJ2-7
CASSLSSPGGYEQYF
TGCGCCAGCAGCTTGTCGTCACCCGGGGGATACGAGCAGTACTTC
>many|TRBV2|.|TRBJ1-3
CASSENSGNTIYF
TGTGCCAGCAGTGAAAACTCTGGAAACACCATATATTTT
>few|TRBV4-1|.|TRBJ2-2
CASSQGAGGDIGELFF
TGCGCCAGCAGCCAAGGGGCGGGCGGAGACATCGGGGAGCTGTTTTTT
>many|TRBV18|.|TRBJ2-1
CASSANRDDEQFF
TGTGCCAGCTCAGCAAACAGGGACGATGAGCAGTTCTTC
>few|TRBV9|.|TRBJ2-1
CASSVVGTDGEQFF
TGTGCCAGCAGCGTAGTAGGGACCGACGGTGAGCAGTTCTTC
>once|TRBV5-1|TRBD2|TRBJ2-5
CASSFFGAGVGETQYF
TGCGCCAGCAGCTTTTTTGGAGCGGGGGTGGGAGAGACCCAGTACTTC
>few|TRBV28|.|TRBJ1-2
CASSLFTDGYTF
TGTGCCAGCAGTTTATTCACGGATGGCTACACCTTC
>many|TRBV18|TRBD1|TRBJ1-4
CASSSDREGTNEKLFF
TGTGCCAGCTCGTCGGACAGGGAGGGAACTAATGAAAAACTGTTTTTT
>few|TRBV27|.|TRBJ1-1
CASSTTGTNTEAFF
TGTGCCAGCAGTACCACAGGTACGAACACTGAAGCTTTCTTT
>.|TRBV25-1|.|TRBJ1-1
CASSEGGYTEAFF
TGTGCCAGCAGTGAGGGGGGGTACACTGAAGCTTTCTTT
>many|TRBV5-1|.|TRBJ1-4
CASSLKPGEKLFF
TGCGCCAGCAGCTTGAAGCCCGGTGAAAAACTGTTTTTT